This TCR beta chain was recorded in a study of T cell responses to AZD1222 COVID-19 vaccine. Study results and caveats: A reported finding is that nearly half of spike-specific TCRs target unmutated variant regions. White British ancestry dominated among donors, who included more females, and clonal diversity was possibly underestimated. Repertoires were collected only later (after the peak T cell response had occurred).

Sequenced by immunoSEQ multiplex PCR; TCRdb stores in-frame clones only, minus some. Among roughly 180,000 clones listed, roughly 92% were seen once. Some second doses came at about 4 weeks and others at about 12 weeks; these were pooled. This clone was found a few times. Its cognate antigen is unknown. The CDR3 is 13 residues long. V gave up 4 bases and J gave up 4 bases, with 10 bases separating them. CDR1 is MRHNA and CDR2 is SNTAGT in the germline V gene. Sequencing was performed on peripheral blood, taken 28 days after the second AZD1222 dose. The receptor's source is an adult who received the AZD1222 COVID-19 vaccine. The V gene is TRBV6-4, the J gene TRBJ1-1; D remains unclear. The CDR3 is CASSGGEGTEAFF. In DNA, the CDR3 is TGTGCCAGCAGTGGAGGTGAGGGCACTGAAGCTTTCTTT.